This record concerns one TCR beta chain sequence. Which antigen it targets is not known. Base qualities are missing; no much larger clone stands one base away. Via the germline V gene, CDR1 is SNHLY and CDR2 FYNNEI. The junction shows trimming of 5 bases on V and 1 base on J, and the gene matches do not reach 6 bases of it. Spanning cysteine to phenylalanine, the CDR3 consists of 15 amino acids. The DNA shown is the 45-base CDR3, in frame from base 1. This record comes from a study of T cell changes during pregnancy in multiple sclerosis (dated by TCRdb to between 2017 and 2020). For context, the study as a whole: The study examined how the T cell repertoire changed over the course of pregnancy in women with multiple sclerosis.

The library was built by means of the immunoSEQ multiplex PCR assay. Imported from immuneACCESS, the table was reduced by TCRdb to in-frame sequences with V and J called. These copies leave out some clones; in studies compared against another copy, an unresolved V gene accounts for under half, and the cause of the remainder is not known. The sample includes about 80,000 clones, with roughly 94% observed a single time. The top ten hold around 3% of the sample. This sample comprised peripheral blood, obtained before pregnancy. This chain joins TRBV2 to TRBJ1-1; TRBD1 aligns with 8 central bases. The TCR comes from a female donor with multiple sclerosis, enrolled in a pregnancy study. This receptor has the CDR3 CASSPRTGRNTEAFF. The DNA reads TGTGCCAGCAGTCCTAGGACAGGGAGGAACACTGAAGCTTTCTTT.